The present TCR beta chain was sequenced within a study of regulatory T cells in long-lasting Graves disease. The TCR beta library used iRepertoire HTBI primers with Arm-PCR amplification of CDR3. A single record per CDR3 protein comes from TCRdb applying MiXCR to the multiplex PCR reads. The repertoire holds under 700,000 distinct CDR3 sequences, about 16% seen once, with 20% to 30% in the top ten. In this sample, this clonotype turned up many times. This sample's time point: newly diagnosed GD, antithyroid drugs for less than 3 months. The TCR library used RNA extracted from PBMCs. In addition, the sample was reused for a study of T cells in Graves' hyperthyroidism and ophthalmopathy. From that study: Blood held most thyroid clonotypes expanded above 0.001 frequency.

The specimen comprised peripheral blood mononuclear cells (PBMCs), sampled at new diagnosis, from a patient treated with antithyroid drugs. The sequence came from a woman aged 40 to 65 with Graves disease.

For the CDR3, the DNA is TGTGCCAGCACCGAACAGCCCAATCAGCCCCAGCATTTT. Translation gives CASTEQPNQPQHF. The chain couples TRBV6-1 to TRBJ1-5; D call uncertain. Germline V CDR1 and CDR2: MNHNS, SASEGT. The V and J ends lost 7 bases and 3 bases respectively, with 10 bases between them. The CDR3 is 13 amino acids.